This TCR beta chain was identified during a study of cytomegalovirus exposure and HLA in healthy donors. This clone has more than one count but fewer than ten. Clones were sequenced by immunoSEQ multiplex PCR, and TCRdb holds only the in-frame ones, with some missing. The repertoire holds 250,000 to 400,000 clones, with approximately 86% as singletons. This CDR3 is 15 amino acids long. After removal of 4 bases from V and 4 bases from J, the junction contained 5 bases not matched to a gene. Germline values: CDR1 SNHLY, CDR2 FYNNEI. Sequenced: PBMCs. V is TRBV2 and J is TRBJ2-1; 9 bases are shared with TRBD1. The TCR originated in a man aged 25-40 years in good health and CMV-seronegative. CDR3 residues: CASSVRTGAYNEQFF. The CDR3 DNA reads TGTGCCAGCAGTGTTAGGACAGGGGCTTACAATGAGCAGTTCTTC.